This T cell receptor beta chain derives from a study of T cell changes during pregnancy in multiple sclerosis (dated by TCRdb to about 2019). About the full investigation: Changes in the T cell repertoire over the course of pregnancy were examined in this study in women with multiple sclerosis.

To note about this clone: Its antigen is currently not known. The record has no base qualities; no much larger clone is one base away.

Relative to germline, V is 0 bases shorter and J is 1 base shorter, with 3 bases between their ends. Looking up the germline V gene yields CDR1 ENHRY and CDR2 SYGVKD. The CDR3 starts with the cysteine, ends with the phenylalanine, and has 13 residues. Of all the DNA, just the CDR3 is kept, 39 bases in frame from base 1. Library prep was done by the immunoSEQ multiplex PCR assay. The table was pulled from immuneACCESS by TCRdb, which kept in-frame rearrangements only. Such tables lose some clones; where checked, under half of the loss comes from unresolved V genes, and the rest has no known cause. The sample table records some 13,000 clones; roughly nine tenths of these occur just once. The ten largest clones take up roughly 15% of the sample.

This sequence originates from a female donor in good health, enrolled as a control in a pregnancy study. The sequenced sample was CD8+ T cells from peripheral blood mononuclear cells, obtained in the second trimester of pregnancy. The chain employs TRBV10-3 and TRBJ1-1; the D gene is unclear. At the DNA level, the sequence is TGTGCCATCAGTGAGTCTAGGAACACTGAAGCTTTCTTT. It codes for CAISESRNTEAFF.